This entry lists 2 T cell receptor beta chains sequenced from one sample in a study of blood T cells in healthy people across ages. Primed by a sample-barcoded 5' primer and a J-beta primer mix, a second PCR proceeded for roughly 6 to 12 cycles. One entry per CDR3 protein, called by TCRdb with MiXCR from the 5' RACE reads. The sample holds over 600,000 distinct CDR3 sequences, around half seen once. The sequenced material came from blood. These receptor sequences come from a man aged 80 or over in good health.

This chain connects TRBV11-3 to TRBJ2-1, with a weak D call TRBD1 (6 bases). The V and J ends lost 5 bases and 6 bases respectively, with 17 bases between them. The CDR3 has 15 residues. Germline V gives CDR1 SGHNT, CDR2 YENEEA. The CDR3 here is CASSPRQGSLNEQFF. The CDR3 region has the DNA TGTGCCAGCAGCCCGCGGCAGGGGAGCCTCAATGAGCAGTTCTTC. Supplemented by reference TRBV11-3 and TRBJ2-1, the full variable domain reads EAGVVQSPRYKIIEKKQPVAFWCNPISGHNTLYWYLQNLGQGPELLIRYENEEAVDDSQLPKDRFSAERLKGVDSTLKIQPAELGDSAVYLCASSPRQGSLNEQFFGPGTRLTVL.

CDR3 bases: TGTGCCAGCGGGGTCCAAAGCTCCTACGAGCAGTACTTC. Translation: CASGVQSSYEQYF. The chain recombines TRBV7-2 with TRBJ2-7; D gene unclear. The V end was cut by 8 bases, the J end by 0 bases, with 11 bases between. Per germline, CDR1 SGHTA and CDR2 FQGNSA. This CDR3 spans 13 amino acids.